This is a list of T cell receptor beta chains from one sample in a study of beta chain features in type 1 diabetes. The protocol was immunoSEQ multiplex PCR, while the TCRdb copy is restricted to in-frame clones and leaves out a portion. The sample lists 350,000 to 400,000 clones, 10% to 15% seen once, with about 0.01% in the top ten. The sequenced sample consisted of naive CD4+ T cells from blood. These receptors were obtained from a young woman with type 1 diabetes. Each CDR3 is given with its conserved first and last residue. The order of the fields is CDR3 DNA, CDR3 protein, clone size, J gene, V gene, D gene. D genes are given only for firm matches. Clone size appears in some rows only: once, few, many, or a class for an expanded clone.

CDR3nt: TGTGCCAGCAGCTCAACCCACTGGTCCGCCTATGGCTACACCTTC; CDR3aa: CASSSTHWSAYGYTF; abundance: few; j_gene: TRBJ1-2; v_gene: TRBV7-2; d_gene: -
CDR3nt: TGTGCCAGCAGCGCAGTCTATGAGCAGTTCTTC; CDR3aa: CASSAVYEQFF; abundance: -; j_gene: TRBJ2-1; v_gene: TRBV2; d_gene: -
CDR3nt: TGTGCCAGCAGCGCCCTTCGCAGTCCCACCGGGGAGCTGTTTTTT; CDR3aa: CASSALRSPTGELFF; abundance: -; j_gene: TRBJ2-2; v_gene: TRBV9; d_gene: -
CDR3nt: TGTGCCAGCAGCGTAGGAGTAGGGGGATACTCATACAATGAGCAGTTCTTC; CDR3aa: CASSVGVGGYSYNEQFF; abundance: -; j_gene: TRBJ2-1; v_gene: TRBV9; d_gene: -
CDR3nt: TGTGCCTGGAGCAGGGTGGGCGAGCAGTACTTC; CDR3aa: CAWSRVGEQYF; abundance: few; j_gene: TRBJ2-7; v_gene: TRBV30; d_gene: -
CDR3nt: TGCAGCGCGTTCGCCGTGGCAGGGAAAAACATTCAGTACTTC; CDR3aa: CSAFAVAGKNIQYF; abundance: few; j_gene: TRBJ2-4; v_gene: TRBV29-1; d_gene: -
CDR3nt: TGTGCCACCAGCAGAGAACAGGGGGCTAATCAGCCCCAGCATTTT; CDR3aa: CATSREQGANQPQHF; abundance: -; j_gene: TRBJ1-5; v_gene: TRBV15; d_gene: TRBD1
CDR3nt: TGTGCCAGCTCACCAACGAGCGCTGAAGCTTTCTTT; CDR3aa: CASSPTSAEAFF; abundance: few; j_gene: TRBJ1-1; v_gene: TRBV18; d_gene: -
CDR3nt: TGTGCCAGCAGTGCCGGAGCAGATACGCAGTATTTT; CDR3aa: CASSAGADTQYF; abundance: few; j_gene: TRBJ2-3; v_gene: TRBV28; d_gene: -
CDR3nt: TGTGCCAGCAGTGTTACCGGGACAGGGGGGAATGAGCAGTTCTTC; CDR3aa: CASSVTGTGGNEQFF; abundance: few; j_gene: TRBJ2-1; v_gene: TRBV28; d_gene: TRBD1
CDR3nt: TGTGCCAGCAGCTTGGACAGCTCTGGAAACACCATATATTTT; CDR3aa: CASSLDSSGNTIYF; abundance: few; j_gene: TRBJ1-3; v_gene: TRBV5-4; d_gene: -
CDR3nt: TGTGCCAGCAGCTCGCAAGGCGGGAAAATGGGGGAAAAACTGTTTTTT; CDR3aa: CASSSQGGKMGEKLFF; abundance: -; j_gene: TRBJ1-4; v_gene: TRBV5-4; d_gene: -
CDR3nt: TGTGCCAGCAGCGTCGGGAACACGGAAACAAGCTATGGCTACACCTTC; CDR3aa: CASSVGNTETSYGYTF; abundance: few; j_gene: TRBJ1-2; v_gene: TRBV9; d_gene: -
CDR3nt: TGTGCCAGCAGCGTAATGACAGGGGGGAACACTGAAGCTTTCTTT; CDR3aa: CASSVMTGGNTEAFF; abundance: -; j_gene: TRBJ1-1; v_gene: TRBV9; d_gene: TRBD1
CDR3nt: TGTGCCTGGAGTCCCTGGGAGGGCAGCGCGCACTACGAGCAGTACTTC; CDR3aa: CAWSPWEGSAHYEQYF; abundance: few; j_gene: TRBJ2-7; v_gene: TRBV30; d_gene: TRBD2
CDR3nt: TGTGCCAGCAGCCCCCTCGGAGGAGGTAATTCACCCCTCCACTTT; CDR3aa: CASSPLGGGNSPLHF; abundance: -; j_gene: TRBJ1-6; v_gene: TRBV9; d_gene: -
CDR3nt: TGTGCCAGCAGGTTCAACGCAGGGGCGAATCAGCCCCAGCATTTT; CDR3aa: CASRFNAGANQPQHF; abundance: once; j_gene: TRBJ1-5; v_gene: TRBV6-6; d_gene: -
CDR3nt: TGTGCCAGCAGCCCCAGCGGGGGAAACACCATATATTTT; CDR3aa: CASSPSGGNTIYF; abundance: -; j_gene: TRBJ1-3; v_gene: TRBV9; d_gene: -
CDR3nt: TGTGCCAGCAGACTAGACAGGGGAGGCTACGAGCAGTACTTC; CDR3aa: CASRLDRGGYEQYF; abundance: few; j_gene: TRBJ2-7; v_gene: TRBV6-5; d_gene: TRBD1
CDR3nt: TGTGCCACCGGGGGTGGCACAGATACGCAGTATTTT; CDR3aa: CATGGGTDTQYF; abundance: few; j_gene: TRBJ2-3; v_gene: TRBV28; d_gene: -
CDR3nt: TGTGCCAGCAGCGTAGAGCCGGGCCAGGGGGACGAAAAACTGTTTTTT; CDR3aa: CASSVEPGQGDEKLFF; abundance: few; j_gene: TRBJ1-4; v_gene: TRBV9; d_gene: TRBD1
CDR3nt: TGTGCCAGCAGCCGCTCCGGGACTAGCGGGACAGATACGCAGTATTTT; CDR3aa: CASSRSGTSGTDTQYF; abundance: -; j_gene: TRBJ2-3; v_gene: TRBV28; d_gene: TRBD2
CDR3nt: TGTGCCAGCAGCCCCCGTCGGCTAGCGGGAGTTGTAGATACGCAGTATTTT; CDR3aa: CASSPRRLAGVVDTQYF; abundance: -; j_gene: TRBJ2-3; v_gene: TRBV7-9; d_gene: TRBD2
CDR3nt: TGTGCCAGCAGCTTACTGACAAACACCGGGGAGCTGTTTTTT; CDR3aa: CASSLLTNTGELFF; abundance: few; j_gene: TRBJ2-2; v_gene: TRBV11-2; d_gene: -
CDR3nt: TGTGCCAGCAGTACGGGACTAGTGAGGGGGCAAGAGACCCAGTACTTC; CDR3aa: CASSTGLVRGQETQYF; abundance: -; j_gene: TRBJ2-5; v_gene: TRBV28; d_gene: TRBD2
CDR3nt: TGTGCCAGCAGCTTGGGCGGAGTTGGGGCCAACGTCCTGACTTTC; CDR3aa: CASSLGGVGANVLTF; abundance: -; j_gene: TRBJ2-6; v_gene: TRBV5-4; d_gene: -
CDR3nt: TGTGCCAGCAGTGAAGCAATCAGCGGGGAGACCCAGTACTTC; CDR3aa: CASSEAISGETQYF; abundance: -; j_gene: TRBJ2-5; v_gene: TRBV2; d_gene: -
CDR3nt: TGTGCCAGCAGCTCCGGGGACAGGAAGAACACTGAAGCTTTCTTT; CDR3aa: CASSSGDRKNTEAFF; abundance: -; j_gene: TRBJ1-1; v_gene: TRBV7-9; d_gene: TRBD1